The present TCR beta chain was sequenced within a study of PD-L1 blockade in urothelial cancer. Study-level information: Of prior chemotherapy regimens, patients had received between 0 and 3. The median number of T cells present in blood samples was approximately 140,000.

Assay: immunoSEQ multiplex PCR; the TCRdb copy retains only in-frame clones and omits some. The sample consists of tens of thousands of clones, 81% of them appearing once. Trimming cost V 4 bases and J 4 bases, with 8 bases left between them. The CDR3 is 14 residues long. Germline CDR1 is WSHSY and CDR2 is SAAADI. Time point in this sample: pretreatment peripheral blood. Patients' cancers were locally advanced or metastatic urothelial carcinomas. Patients yielded 1 to 8 samples each, pretreatment and on-treatment. The sequence was collected from a man between 65 and 85 years old with urothelial cancer. This specimen consisted of PBMCs, obtained around atezolizumab (anti-PD-L1) treatment. The chain links TRBV10-2 to TRBJ2-6, with no clear D. The DNA for the CDR3 is TGCGCCAGCAGTGGTAGTCCCGGGGCCAACGTCCTGACTTTC. The encoded protein is CASSGSPGANVLTF.